This TCR beta chain is drawn from a study of OX40 agonist ivuxolimab in advanced cancers. TCRdb's table, derived via immunoSEQ multiplex PCR, lists solely in-frame clones and lacks some. The sample lists 80,000 to 100,000 clones, roughly 90% occurring once. This clone was recorded a few times. Blood samples were obtained at baseline, cycle 4 day 1, and cycle 7 day 1. The CDR3 contains 13 residues. Trimming pared 1 base from V and 9 bases from J, leaving 12 bases between. Germline CDR1 and CDR2: LNHDA and SQIVND (reference sequence). Specimen: CD4+ or CD8+ T cells sorted from blood, collected in a trial of the OX40 agonist ivuxolimab. The TCR was taken from an adult with an advanced solid tumor such as melanoma, head and neck, liver or kidney cancer. J is TRBJ1-1 and V is TRBV19, with D possibly being TRBD1 (6 bases). The DNA for the CDR3 is TGTGCCAGTAGTATAGCCGGGGGCCTAAAAGCTTTCTTT. Encoded protein: CASSIAGGLKAFF.